This T cell receptor (beta chain) stems from a study of T cell responses to AZD1222 COVID-19 vaccine. Study findings and constraints: Baseline serostatus was positive in only six AZD1222 recipients.

Measured with immunoSEQ multiplex PCR; TCRdb has only the in-frame clones, and not every one. The sample has nearly 200,000 clones; under 95% are singletons. Of note for this clone: Its cognate antigen is unknown.

CDR3 length equals 13 residues. CDR1 is SGHVS, CDR2 FQNEAQ, per germline. V lost 5 bases and J lost 4, with 12 bases in between. The source is an adult who received the AZD1222 COVID-19 vaccine. The chain employs TRBV7-8 and TRBJ2-7; perhaps TRBD2 as D (6 bases). The sample here was peripheral blood, taken 28 days after the second AZD1222 dose. For the CDR3, the DNA is TGTGCCAGCAGCCCTGGGACTTTTTACGAGCAGTACTTC. This encodes CASSPGTFYEQYF.